The entry below gives a single T cell receptor (beta chain) sequence along with its context. This record comes from a study of blood T cell repertoires in COVID-19. Study context: The United States, Italy and Spain provided the acute and convalescent COVID-19 samples.

Sequenced by immunoSEQ multiplex PCR; TCRdb stores in-frame clones only, minus some. The sample shows more than 400,000 clones, 90% of them seen only once. Germline CDR1 reads MNHEY; CDR2 reads SMNVEV (reference sequence). J was trimmed by 9 bases and V by 6 bases; bases with no gene match: 4. The CDR3 runs to 14 residues. This receptor was obtained from a man aged 18 to 29 who had recovered from COVID-19. The sample comprised PBMCs or T cells enriched from blood (not recorded which). The rearrangement joins TRBV27 to TRBJ1-6, with 11 bases aligning to TRBD1. DNA for the CDR3: TGTGCCAGCAGGAAAGGGACAGGGGGTTCACCCCTCCACTTT. Translated, it gives CASRKGTGGSPLHF.